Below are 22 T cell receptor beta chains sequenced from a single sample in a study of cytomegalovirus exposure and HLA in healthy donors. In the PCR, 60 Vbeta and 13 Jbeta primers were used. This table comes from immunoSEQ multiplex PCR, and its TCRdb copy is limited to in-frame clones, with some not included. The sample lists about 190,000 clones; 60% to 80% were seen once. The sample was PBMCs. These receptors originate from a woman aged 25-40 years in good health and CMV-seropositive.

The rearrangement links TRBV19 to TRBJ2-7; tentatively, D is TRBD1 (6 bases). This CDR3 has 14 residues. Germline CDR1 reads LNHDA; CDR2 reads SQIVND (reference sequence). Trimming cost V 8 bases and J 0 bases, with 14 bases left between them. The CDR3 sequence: CASASTGYSYEQYF. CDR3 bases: TGTGCCAGTGCATCGACAGGCTACTCCTACGAGCAGTACTTC.

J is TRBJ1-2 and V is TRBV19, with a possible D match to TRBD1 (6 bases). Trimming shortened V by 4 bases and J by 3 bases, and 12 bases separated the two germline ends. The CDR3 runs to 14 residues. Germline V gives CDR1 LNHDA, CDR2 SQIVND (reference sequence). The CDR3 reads CASSRDRRDYGYTF. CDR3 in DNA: TGTGCCAGTAGTAGAGACAGGCGCGACTATGGCTACACCTTC. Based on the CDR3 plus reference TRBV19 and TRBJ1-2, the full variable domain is DGGITQSPKYLFRKEGQNVTLSCEQNLNHDAMYWYRQDPGQGLRLIYYSQIVNDFQKGDIAEGYSVSREKKESFPLTVTSAQKNPTAFYLCASSRDRRDYGYTFGSGTRLTVV.

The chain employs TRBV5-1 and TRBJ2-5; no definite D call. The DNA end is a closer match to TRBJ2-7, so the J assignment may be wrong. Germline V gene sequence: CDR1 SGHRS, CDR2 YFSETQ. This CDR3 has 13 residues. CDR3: CASSSEASYEQYF. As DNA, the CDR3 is TGCGCCAGCAGCTCCGAAGCGTCTTACGAGCAGTACTTC.

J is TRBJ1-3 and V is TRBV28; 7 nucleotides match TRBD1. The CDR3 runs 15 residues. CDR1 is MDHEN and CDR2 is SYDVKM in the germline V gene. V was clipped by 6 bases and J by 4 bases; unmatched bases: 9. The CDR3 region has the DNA TGTGCCAGCAGCCCGGTTACAGGGGTGGGAAACACCATATATTTT. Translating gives CASSPVTGVGNTIYF. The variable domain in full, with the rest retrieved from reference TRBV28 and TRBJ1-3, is DVKVTQSSRYLVKRTGEKVFLECVQDMDHENMFWYRQDPGLGLRLIYFSYDVKMKEKGDIPEGYSVSREKKERFSLILESASTNQTSMYLCASSPVTGVGNTIYFGEGSWLTVV.

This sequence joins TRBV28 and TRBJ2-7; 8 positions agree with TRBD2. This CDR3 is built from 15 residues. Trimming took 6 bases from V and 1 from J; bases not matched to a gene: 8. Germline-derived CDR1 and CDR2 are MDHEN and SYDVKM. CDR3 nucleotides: TGTGCCAGCAGCCTTAGACTAGCGTCTTCCTACGAGCAGTACTTC. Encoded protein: CASSLRLASSYEQYF.

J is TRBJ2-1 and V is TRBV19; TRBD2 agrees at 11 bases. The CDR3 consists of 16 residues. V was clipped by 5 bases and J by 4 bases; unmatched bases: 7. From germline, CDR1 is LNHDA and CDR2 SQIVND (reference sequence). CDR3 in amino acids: CASSAASGRRYNEQFF. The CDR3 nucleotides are TGTGCCAGTAGTGCCGCTAGCGGGAGGAGATACAATGAGCAGTTCTTC.

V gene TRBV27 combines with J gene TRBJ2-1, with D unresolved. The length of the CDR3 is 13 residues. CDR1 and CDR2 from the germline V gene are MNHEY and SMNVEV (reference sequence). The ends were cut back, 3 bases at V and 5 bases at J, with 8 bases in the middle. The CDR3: CASSFNRDNEQFF. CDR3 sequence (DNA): TGTGCCAGCAGTTTTAATAGAGACAATGAGCAGTTCTTC.

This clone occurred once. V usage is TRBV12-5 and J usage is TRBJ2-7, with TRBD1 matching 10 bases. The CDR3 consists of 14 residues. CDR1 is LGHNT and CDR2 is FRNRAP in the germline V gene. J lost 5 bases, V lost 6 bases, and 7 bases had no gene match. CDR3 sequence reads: CASGPGTGADEQYF. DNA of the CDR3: TGTGCTAGTGGCCCCGGGACAGGGGCCGACGAGCAGTACTTC. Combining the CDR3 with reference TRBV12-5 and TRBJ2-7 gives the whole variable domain DARVTQTPRHKVTEMGQEVTMRCQPILGHNTVFWYRQTMMQGLELLAYFRNRAPLDDSGMPKDRFSAEMPDATLATLKIQPSEPRDSAVYFCASGPGTGADEQYFGPGTRLTVT.

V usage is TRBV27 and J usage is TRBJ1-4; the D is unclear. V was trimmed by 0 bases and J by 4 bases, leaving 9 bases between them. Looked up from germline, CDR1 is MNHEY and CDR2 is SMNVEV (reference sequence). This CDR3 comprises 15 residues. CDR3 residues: CASSLSAQDNEKLFF. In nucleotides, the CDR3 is TGTGCCAGCAGTTTATCAGCCCAGGATAATGAAAAACTGTTTTTT. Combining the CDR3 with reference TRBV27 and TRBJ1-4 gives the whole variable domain EAQVTQNPRYLITVTGKKLTVTCSQNMNHEYMSWYRQDPGLGLRQIYYSMNVEVTDKGDVPEGYKVSRKEKRNFPLILESPSPNQTSLYFCASSLSAQDNEKLFFGSGTQLSVL.

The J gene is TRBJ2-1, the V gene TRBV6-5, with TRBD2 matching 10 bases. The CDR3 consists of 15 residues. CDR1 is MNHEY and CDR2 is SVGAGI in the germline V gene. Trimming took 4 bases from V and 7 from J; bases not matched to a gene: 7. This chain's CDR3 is CASSSPGTSVNEQFF. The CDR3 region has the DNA TGTGCCAGCAGTTCCCCCGGGACTAGCGTTAATGAGCAGTTCTTC.

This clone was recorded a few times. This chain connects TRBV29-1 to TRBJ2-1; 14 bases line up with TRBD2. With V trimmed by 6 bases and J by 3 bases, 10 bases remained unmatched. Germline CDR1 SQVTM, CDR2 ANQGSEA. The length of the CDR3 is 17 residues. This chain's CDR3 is CSVSGTSGRTLYNEQFF. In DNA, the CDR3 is TGCAGCGTCTCCGGGACTAGCGGGAGAACCCTCTACAATGAGCAGTTCTTC.

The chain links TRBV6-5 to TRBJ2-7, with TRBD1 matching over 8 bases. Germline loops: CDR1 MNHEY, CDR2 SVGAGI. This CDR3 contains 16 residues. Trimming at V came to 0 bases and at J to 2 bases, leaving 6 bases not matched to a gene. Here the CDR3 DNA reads TGTGCCAGCAGTTACTCCCCCCAGGGGGCCCCCTACGAGCAGTACTTC. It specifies CASSYSPQGAPYEQYF.

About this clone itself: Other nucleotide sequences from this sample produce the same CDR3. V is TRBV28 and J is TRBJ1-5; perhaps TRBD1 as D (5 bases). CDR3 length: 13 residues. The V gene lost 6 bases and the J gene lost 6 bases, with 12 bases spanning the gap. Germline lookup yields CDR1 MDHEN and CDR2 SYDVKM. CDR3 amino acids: CASSLLGGQPQHF. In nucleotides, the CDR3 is TGTGCCAGCAGCCTACTCGGGGGTCAGCCCCAGCATTTT.

The chain's CDR3 is CASSLFPGGAYEQYF. The CDR3 DNA reads TGCGCCAGCAGCTTGTTCCCGGGAGGAGCCTACGAGCAGTACTTC. The chain couples TRBV5-1 to TRBJ2-7; TRBD2 matches 7 bases. Per the germline V gene, CDR1 is SGHRS and CDR2 is YFSETQ. The CDR3 extends over 15 amino acids. Trimming removed 1 base from V and 2 bases from J; junction bases left unmatched: 6.

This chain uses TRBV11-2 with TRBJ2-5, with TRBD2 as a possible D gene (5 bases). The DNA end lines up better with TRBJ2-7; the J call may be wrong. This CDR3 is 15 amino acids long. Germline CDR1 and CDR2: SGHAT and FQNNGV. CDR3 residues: CASSFRGGRGYEQYF. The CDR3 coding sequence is TGTGCCAGCAGCTTCAGAGGTGGGAGAGGGTACGAGCAGTACTTC.

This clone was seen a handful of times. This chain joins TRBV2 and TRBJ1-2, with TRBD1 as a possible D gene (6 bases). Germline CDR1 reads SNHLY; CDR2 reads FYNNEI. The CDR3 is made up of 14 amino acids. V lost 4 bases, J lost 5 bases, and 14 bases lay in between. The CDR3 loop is CASSVTGQGYGYTF. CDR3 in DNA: TGTGCCAGCAGTGTTACGGGACAAGGATATGGCTACACCTTC.

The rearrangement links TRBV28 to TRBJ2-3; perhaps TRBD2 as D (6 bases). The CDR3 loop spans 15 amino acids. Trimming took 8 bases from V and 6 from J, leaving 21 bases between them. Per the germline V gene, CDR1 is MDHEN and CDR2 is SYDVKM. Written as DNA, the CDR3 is TGTGCCAGCGGCCAACCGGGACTCCTTGGGGATACGCAGTATTTT. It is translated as CASGQPGLLGDTQYF.

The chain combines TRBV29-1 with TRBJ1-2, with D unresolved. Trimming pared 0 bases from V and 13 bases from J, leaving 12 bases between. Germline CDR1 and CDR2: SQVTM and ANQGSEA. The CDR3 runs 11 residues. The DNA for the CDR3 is TGCAGCGTTGAAGATCGTGTGGTAGCCACCTTC. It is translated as CSVEDRVVATF.

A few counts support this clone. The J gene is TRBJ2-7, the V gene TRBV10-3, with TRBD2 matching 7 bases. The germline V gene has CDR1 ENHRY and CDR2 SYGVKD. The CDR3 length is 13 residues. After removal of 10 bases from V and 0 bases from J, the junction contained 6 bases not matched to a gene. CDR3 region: CASRQRDSYEQYF. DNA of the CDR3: TGTGCCAGCAGGCAGCGGGACTCCTACGAGCAGTACTTC.

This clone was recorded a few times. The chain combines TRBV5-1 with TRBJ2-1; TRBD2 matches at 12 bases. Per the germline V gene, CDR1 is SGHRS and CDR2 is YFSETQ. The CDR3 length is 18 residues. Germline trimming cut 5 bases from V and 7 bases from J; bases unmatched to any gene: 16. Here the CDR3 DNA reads TGCGCCAGCAGACTAAACCTATTTCTAGCGGGAGGGGAAAATGAGCAGTTCTTC. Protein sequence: CASRLNLFLAGGENEQFF.

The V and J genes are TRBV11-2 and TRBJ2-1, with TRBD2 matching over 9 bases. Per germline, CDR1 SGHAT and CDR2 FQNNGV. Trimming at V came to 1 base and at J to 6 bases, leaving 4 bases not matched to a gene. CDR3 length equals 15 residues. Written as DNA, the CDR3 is TGTGCCAGCAGCTTAGGTGGTAGCGGGAGCAATGAGCAGTTCTTC. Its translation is CASSLGGSGSNEQFF.

CDR3 nucleotide sequence: TGTGCCAGCAGCTCCTCCGGGACTAGCGGGTACGAGCAGTACTTC. It codes for CASSSSGTSGYEQYF. The V call is TRBV7-2, the J call TRBJ2-7, with 12 positions matching TRBD2. The CDR3 sequence is 15 residues long. J gave up 4 bases and V 4 bases, and 5 bases lay outside the gene matches. The V gene's germline CDR1 is SGHTA and CDR2 FQGNSA.